Below, one T cell receptor beta chain is given with its context. The sample comes from a study of blood T cell repertoires in COVID-19. Study-wide context: Sites across the United States, Italy and Spain contributed samples from acute and convalescent COVID-19.

Germline V gene lookup returns CDR1 SQVTM and CDR2 ANQGSEA. This CDR3 is 14 amino acids long. The protocol was immunoSEQ multiplex PCR, while the TCRdb copy is restricted to in-frame clones and leaves out a portion. Altogether just over 35,000 clones are present, 75% to 85% being singletons, with the ten largest covering roughly 40%. The rearrangement joins TRBV29-1 to TRBJ2-3, with TRBD2 identical over 8 bases. The sequencing input was peripheral blood. The source of this sequence is a human donor in a cohort sampled during active or convalescent COVID-19. The donor label of this sample is uncertain. CDR3 loop: CSIGDSGRGGTQYF. The CDR3 nucleotides are TGCAGTATAGGTGACAGCGGGAGAGGTGGTACGCAGTATTTT.